The 8 T cell receptor beta chains given below trace back to one sample, sequenced in a study of vaccination effects on CD4 cells after COVID-19. Clones were read by immunoSEQ multiplex PCR, and TCRdb kept only the in-frame ones, dropping some. The sample includes about 40,000 clones, 55% to 80% seen only once; the top ten take 7.7%. No antigens are known for them. After more than 8 days in culture, the CD4+ T cells were isolated. Either the mRNA-1273 or the BNT162b2 vaccine was given to participants as two doses. Here the sequenced sample was CD4+ T cells from PBMCs cultured without peptide, taken after COVID-19 vaccination. The receptors were sampled from a human donor who received a COVID-19 vaccine.

In DNA form, the CDR3 reads TGTGCCAGCAGCTTGGTCGGTCCGACGAATGGTGAGCAGTTCTTC. Protein sequence: CASSLVGPTNGEQFF. This chain joins TRBV5-6 and TRBJ2-1, with unresolved D. The ends were cut back, 0 bases at V and 9 bases at J, with 16 bases in the middle. Germline values: CDR1 SGHDT, CDR2 YYEEEE. CDR3 length equals 15 residues.

This chain uses TRBV9 with TRBJ2-7, with a possible D match to TRBD1 (5 bases). The CDR3 is 14 amino acids. Germline CDR1 reads SGDLS; CDR2 reads YYNGEE. V was cut by 4 bases and J by 2 bases, with 13 bases left in between. In DNA form, the CDR3 reads TGTGCCAGCAGCCCCAGGGAAGGGGCCTACGAGCAGTACTTC. This translates into CASSPREGAYEQYF.

This clone was observed a handful of times. The chain is built from TRBV7-9 and TRBJ2-3; no firm D call. V lost 4 bases and J 2 bases, leaving 10 bases between the germline ends. Germline loops: CDR1 SEHNR, CDR2 FQNEAQ (reference sequence). The CDR3 covers 14 residues. The CDR3 spells CASSYTSNTDTQYF. The CDR3 DNA reads TGTGCCAGCAGCTACACGAGTAACACAGATACGCAGTATTTT.

The chain combines TRBV25-1 with TRBJ2-5, with TRBD1 matching 12 bases. This CDR3 contains 15 residues. The germline V gene has CDR1 MGHDK and CDR2 SYGVNS. The V gene end was trimmed by 4 bases and the J gene end by 5 bases; junction bases not matched to a gene: 5. CDR3 DNA: TGTGCCAGCAGTGTTTCGGGACAGGGGGCTGAGACCCAGTACTTC. It yields the protein CASSVSGQGAETQYF.

This chain uses TRBV18 with TRBJ1-1; D is possibly TRBD1 (6 bases). Trimming took 5 bases from V and 1 from J, leaving 8 bases between them. CDR1 and CDR2 (germline): KGHSH, LQKENI. This CDR3 region has 13 residues. This CDR3 is CASSTQGNTEAFF. The CDR3 DNA reads TGTGCCAGCTCAACACAGGGGAACACTGAAGCTTTCTTT. The full variable domain, with the rest looked up from reference TRBV18 and TRBJ1-1, is NAGVMQNPRHLVRRRGQEARLRCSPMKGHSHVYWYRQLPEEGLKFMVYLQKENIIDESGMPKERFSAEFPKEGPSILRIQQVVRGDSAAYFCASSTQGNTEAFFGQGTRLTVV.

This chain uses TRBV7-9 with TRBJ2-5; no clear D. V lost 1 base, J lost 1 base, and 7 bases lay in between. Looked up from germline, CDR1 is SEHNR and CDR2 is FQNEAQ (reference sequence). This CDR3 is built from 14 residues. The CDR3, as DNA: TGTGCCAGCAGCTTAGGTAGTTTCCAAGAGACCCAGTACTTC. This gives the protein CASSLGSFQETQYF.

The chain recombines TRBV5-1 with TRBJ1-2; D gene unclear. V gave up 6 bases and J gave up 4 bases, with 19 bases separating them. Looked up from germline, CDR1 is SGHRS and CDR2 is YFSETQ. The CDR3 spans 15 residues. This chain's CDR3 is CASTLDGSGSYGYTF. DNA for the CDR3: TGCGCCAGCACCCTAGACGGCTCCGGAAGCTATGGCTACACCTTC.

This chain joins TRBV19 and TRBJ2-3, with D perhaps TRBD1 or TRBD2 (6 bases each). Trimming took off 7 bases at V and 9 bases at J, with 20 bases between the two ends. Germline V gives CDR1 LNHDA, CDR2 SQIVND (reference sequence). The CDR3 covers 14 residues. CDR3 in DNA: TGTGCCAGTACCGGCCCCGGGGGCCGGAACACGCAGTATTTT. This sequence encodes CASTGPGGRNTQYF.